This TCR beta chain was sequenced during a study of T-cell reconstitution after alpha-beta-depleted transplantation in children. A note on this clonotype: No antigen is known for it.

Whole-study findings and limits: Newly produced T cells mostly accounted for T-cell counts and diversity one year post-transplant. For some patients, TCRbeta diversity was high at day 60 because of recipient T cells and thymic progenitors that survived. Several hundred expanded graft clones reportedly supplied alpha-beta T cells about two months after transplant.

For TCRbeta, the library was prepared with unique molecular identifiers. TCRdb itself ran the PCR reads through MiXCR, one entry per CDR3 protein. The repertoire consists of around 190,000 distinct CDR3 sequences, with approximately 7% occurring once and the leading ten covering about 5.5%. Sequencing was performed on PBMCs, taken before TCRalphabeta/CD19-depleted stem cell transplant. The source is a boy aged 2 to 10 with acute lymphoblastic leukemia, due to receive a stem cell transplant.

CDR3 protein: CASSRSEAMDYGYTF. For the CDR3, the DNA is TGTGCCAGCAGCCGGTCCGAGGCAATGGACTATGGCTACACCTTC. V gene TRBV7-2 combines with J gene TRBJ1-2; no reliable D call. V lost 5 bases and J lost 3, with 16 bases in between. CDR1 is SGHTA and CDR2 is FQGNSA in the germline V gene. The CDR3 is 15 amino acids.